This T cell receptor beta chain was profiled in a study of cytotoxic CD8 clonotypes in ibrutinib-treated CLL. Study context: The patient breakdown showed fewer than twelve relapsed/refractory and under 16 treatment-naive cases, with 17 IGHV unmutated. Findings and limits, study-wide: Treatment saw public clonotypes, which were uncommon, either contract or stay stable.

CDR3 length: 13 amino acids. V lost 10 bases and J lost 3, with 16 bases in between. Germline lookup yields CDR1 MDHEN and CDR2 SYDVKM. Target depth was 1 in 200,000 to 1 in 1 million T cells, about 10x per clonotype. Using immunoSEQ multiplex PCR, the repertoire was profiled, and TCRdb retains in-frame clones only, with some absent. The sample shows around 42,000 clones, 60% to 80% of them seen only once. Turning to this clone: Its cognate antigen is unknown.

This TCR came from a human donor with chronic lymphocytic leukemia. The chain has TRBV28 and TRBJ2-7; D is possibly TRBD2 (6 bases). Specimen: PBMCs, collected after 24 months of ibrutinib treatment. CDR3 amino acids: CATMGTVFYEQYF. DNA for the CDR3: TGTGCCACAATGGGGACTGTCTTCTACGAGCAGTACTTC. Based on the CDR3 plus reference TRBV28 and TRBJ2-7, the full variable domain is DVKVTQSSRYLVKRTGEKVFLECVQDMDHENMFWYRQDPGLGLRLIYFSYDVKMKEKGDIPEGYSVSREKKERFSLILESASTNQTSMYLCATMGTVFYEQYFGPGTRLTVT.